This section outlines one TCR beta chain sequence together with its context. Its antigen is as yet unknown. The data originate from a study of OX40 agonist ivuxolimab in advanced cancers. The study's findings and limits: No determination was made of the antigen specificity of the expanded peripheral T cells.

Libraries were prepared by immunoSEQ multiplex PCR; TCRdb keeps only in-frame clonotypes and omits some of them. The sample lists around 12,000 clones, just under 75% occurring once. Trimming took off 5 bases at V and 1 base at J, with 17 bases between the two ends. CDR1 and CDR2 (germline): PRHDT, FYEKMQ (reference sequence). The CDR3 has 16 residues. This sequence originates from an adult with an advanced solid tumor such as melanoma, head and neck, liver or kidney cancer. The sequencing here drew on CD4+ or CD8+ T cells sorted from blood, taken in a trial of the OX40 agonist ivuxolimab. This chain links TRBV13 with TRBJ2-5; D possibly corresponds to TRBD1 (5 bases). The CDR3 sequence is CASSRGSQGIQETQYF. CDR3 nucleotide sequence: TGTGCCAGCAGCAGGGGTAGCCAGGGCATCCAAGAGACCCAGTACTTC.